The 30 T cell receptor beta chains below come from one sample, sequenced in a study of blood T cell repertoires in COVID-19. Clones were sequenced by immunoSEQ multiplex PCR, and TCRdb holds only the in-frame ones, with some missing. The sample holds 150,000 to 200,000 clones, under 85% seen once. What was sequenced was peripheral blood. The receptors were gathered from a man in his 70s who had recovered from COVID-19.

J is TRBJ1-4 and V is TRBV7-8; 9 bases match TRBD1. Unmatched junction bases numbered 8, after V lost 5 bases and J lost 7 bases. The CDR3 covers 15 residues. Germline CDR1 SGHVS, CDR2 FQNEAQ. Here the CDR3 reads CASSPSGQGLEKLFF. The CDR3 bases are TGTGCCAGCAGCCCGAGCGGACAGGGGCTTGAAAAACTGTTTTTT. Together with reference TRBV7-8 and TRBJ1-4, the CDR3 gives the full variable domain: GAGVSQSPRYKVAKRGQDVALRCDPISGHVSLFWYQQALGQGPEFLTYFQNEAQLDKSGLPSDRFFAERPEGSVSTLKIQRTQQEDSAVYLCASSPSGQGLEKLFFGSGTQLSVL.

DNA for the CDR3: TGTGCCAGCAGCGTAGAGAGCACAGCCTCACTTACGCAGTATTTT. Its translation: CASSVESTASLTQYF. The chain links TRBV9 to TRBJ2-3; no clear D gene. V gave up 0 bases and J gave up 8 bases, with 16 bases separating them. Germline values: CDR1 SGDLS, CDR2 YYNGEE. This CDR3 comprises 15 residues.

The genes are TRBV6-6 and TRBJ2-7; 8 nucleotides line up with TRBD1. CDR3 size: 15 residues. Trimming cost V 5 bases and J 0 bases; bases outside gene matches: 6. Germline CDR1 reads MNHNY; CDR2 reads SVGAGI (reference sequence). The CDR3 region has the DNA TGTGCCAGCAGTACGGGGACAGGAGTCTCCTACGAGCAGTACTTC. It specifies CASSTGTGVSYEQYF.

This rearrangement joins TRBV5-1 to TRBJ2-3, with 7 bases matching TRBD1. The V and J ends lost 3 bases and 1 base, in that order; junction bases with no gene match: 5. There are 15 residues in the CDR3. CDR1 and CDR2 from the germline V gene are SGHRS and YFSETQ. CDR3 in amino acids: CASSWVGQGTDTQYF. The CDR3, as DNA: TGCGCCAGCAGCTGGGTCGGACAGGGCACAGATACGCAGTATTTT.

V is TRBV3-1 (or the pseudogene TRBV3-2) and J is TRBJ2-3; tentative D call: TRBD2 (5 bases). V lost 1 base and J 4 bases, leaving 12 bases between the germline ends. The CDR3 has 15 residues. The germline V gene encodes CDR1 LGHDT and CDR2 YNNKEL (reference sequence). The CDR3 sequence: CASSQGRGDPDTQYF. The DNA of the CDR3 is TGTGCCAGCAGCCAAGGCCGGGGAGATCCAGATACGCAGTATTTT.

J is TRBJ2-7 and V is TRBV9, with D possibly being TRBD1 (5 bases). V lost 0 bases to trimming and J lost 1 base, with 11 bases between them. Germline assignment: CDR1 SGDLS and CDR2 YYNGEE. This CDR3 contains 15 residues. The CDR3 protein is CASSVADSFSYEQYF. Here the CDR3 DNA reads TGTGCCAGCAGCGTAGCTGACAGTTTTTCCTACGAGCAGTACTTC. The variable domain in full, with the rest retrieved from reference TRBV9 and TRBJ2-7, is DSGVTQTPKHLITATGQRVTLRCSPRSGDLSVYWYQQSLDQGLQFLIQYYNGEERAKGNILERFSAQQFPDLHSELNLSSLELGDSALYFCASSVADSFSYEQYFGPGTRLTVT.

The chain couples TRBV11-3 to TRBJ2-1; the D is unclear. V lost 1 base and J 5 bases, leaving 6 bases between the germline ends. CDR1 and CDR2 (germline): SGHNT, YENEEA. This CDR3 is 13 amino acids long. The chain's CDR3 is CASSLGANNEQFF. Here the CDR3 DNA reads TGTGCCAGCAGCTTAGGCGCAAACAATGAGCAGTTCTTC.

CDR3 DNA sequence: TGTGCCAGCAGTGAAGCCCCTAGCGTTACCTACGAGCAGTACTTC. Translating it yields CASSEAPSVTYEQYF. The chain links TRBV6-1 to TRBJ2-7, with a tentative D call TRBD2 (6 bases). Trimming cost V 0 bases and J 2 bases, with 11 bases left between them. The CDR3 contains 15 residues. Germline assignment: CDR1 MNHNS and CDR2 SASEGT.

CDR3 nucleotides: TGTGCCAGCAGCTTAGAATGGAGGCCCAATCAGCCCCAGCATTTT. Its translation is CASSLEWRPNQPQHF. The rearrangement uses TRBV7-2 and TRBJ1-5; D gene ambiguous. The V gene's germline CDR1 is SGHTA and CDR2 FQGNSA. Trimming pared 1 base from V and 3 bases from J, leaving 10 bases between. The CDR3 runs to 15 residues.

The rearrangement uses TRBV28 and TRBJ2-7; 13 positions agree with TRBD2. Germline-derived CDR1 and CDR2 are MDHEN and SYDVKM. Trimming removed 6 bases from V and 3 bases from J; junction bases left unmatched: 2. The CDR3 is 14 residues long. CDR3 sequence: CASRTSGRNYEQYF. The CDR3 DNA reads TGTGCCAGCAGGACTAGCGGGAGGAACTACGAGCAGTACTTC.

This chain joins TRBV27 and TRBJ1-1; 8 bases align to TRBD1. Germline CDR1 is MNHEY and CDR2 is SMNVEV (reference sequence). V shed 2 bases and J 3 bases; nucleotides not matched to a gene: 2. This CDR3 comprises 14 residues. CDR3: CASSLQGAYTEAFF. The DNA for the CDR3 is TGTGCCAGCAGTTTACAGGGGGCCTACACTGAAGCTTTCTTT.

The rearrangement links TRBV9 to TRBJ1-1; the D gene is possibly TRBD1 (6 bases). The germline CDR1 and CDR2 sequences are SGDLS and YYNGEE. The CDR3 contains 14 residues. The V gene lost 4 bases and the J gene lost 0 bases, with 10 bases spanning the gap. The CDR3 DNA is TGTGCCAGCAGCACAGGACAGTTGAACACTGAAGCTTTCTTT. This encodes CASSTGQLNTEAFF.

CDR3 DNA: TGTGCCAGCAGTGAAGCCGGAGGGCCCCTGCTAGGCTACACCTTC. The encoded protein is CASSEAGGPLLGYTF. V and J are TRBV6-1 and TRBJ1-2; the D is unclear. V dropped 0 bases and J dropped 8 bases, with 16 bases sitting between them. Germline V gene lookup returns CDR1 MNHNS and CDR2 SASEGT. The CDR3 spans 15 residues.

This sequence joins TRBV5-1 and TRBJ1-1; D is unclear. The CDR3 totals 15 residues. The germline gives CDR1 SGHRS, CDR2 YFSETQ. V lost 0 bases to trimming and J lost 0 bases, with 9 bases between them. The CDR3 sequence: CASSLGAGMNTEAFF. The CDR3 DNA sequence: TGCGCCAGCAGCTTGGGGGCAGGAATGAACACTGAAGCTTTCTTT.

J is TRBJ2-5 and V is TRBV5-8; 8 nucleotides align to TRBD2. Germline V gene lookup returns CDR1 SGHTS and CDR2 YDEGEE. CDR3 length: 16 residues. Germline trimming cut 1 base from V and 4 bases from J; bases unmatched to any gene: 9. Here the CDR3 reads CASSLISGGPRETQYF. DNA for the CDR3: TGTGCCAGCAGCTTGATTTCGGGAGGGCCTCGAGAGACCCAGTACTTC.

The J gene is TRBJ2-1, the V gene TRBV9; the match to TRBD2 covers 10 bases. This CDR3 contains 15 residues. Trimming removed 0 bases from V and 8 bases from J; junction bases left unmatched: 5. Germline V CDR1 and CDR2: SGDLS, YYNGEE. CDR3: CASSVGSGRVDEQFF. CDR3 coding DNA: TGTGCCAGCAGCGTAGGGAGCGGGAGGGTCGATGAGCAGTTCTTC. Drawing the rest from reference TRBV9 and TRBJ2-1, the complete variable domain is DSGVTQTPKHLITATGQRVTLRCSPRSGDLSVYWYQQSLDQGLQFLIQYYNGEERAKGNILERFSAQQFPDLHSELNLSSLELGDSALYFCASSVGSGRVDEQFFGPGTRLTVL.

The chain is built from TRBV27 and TRBJ2-3, with D hard to call. Germline values: CDR1 MNHEY, CDR2 SMNVEV (reference sequence). The CDR3 has 14 amino acids. With 6 bases removed from V and 0 bases from J, the gap between germline ends came to 10 bases. CDR3 sequence (DNA): TGTGCCAGCAGGATACAACCTAGCACAGATACGCAGTATTTT. Translated, it gives CASRIQPSTDTQYF.

The chain has TRBV18 and TRBJ2-5, with 15 bases identical to TRBD2. The CDR3 extends over 17 amino acids. V lost 1 base and J lost 5; bases outside the gene matches: 5. CDR1 KGHSH and CDR2 LQKENI come from the germline V gene. CDR3 region: CASSPLGLAGGFETQYF. The CDR3 bases are TGTGCCAGCTCACCACTCGGACTAGCGGGAGGGTTTGAGACCCAGTACTTC.

This sequence joins TRBV29-1 and TRBJ1-2; 7 bases line up with TRBD1. Germline trimming cut 0 bases from V and 8 bases from J; bases unmatched to any gene: 15. Germline values: CDR1 SQVTM, CDR2 ANQGSEA. The CDR3 contains 16 residues. CDR3 bases: TGCAGCGTTGAAGAAATCGACAGGGTATGGGGCGGCGGCTACACCTTC. Translating gives CSVEEIDRVWGGGYTF.

V and J are TRBV15 and TRBJ2-3; the match to TRBD2 covers 7 bases. Germline loops: CDR1 LNHNV, CDR2 YYDKDF (reference sequence). The CDR3 spans 17 residues. V dropped 0 bases and J dropped 4; count of bases not matched to a gene: 10. CDR3 in amino acids: CATSRDGSSGKADTQYF. The DNA for the CDR3 is TGTGCCACCAGCAGAGATGGATCTAGCGGAAAAGCAGATACGCAGTATTTT.

CDR3 amino acids: CASSLRTAGGTDTQYF. The DNA of the CDR3 is TGTGCCAGCAGCTTAAGGACCGCGGGGGGCACAGATACGCAGTATTTT. The V and J genes are TRBV7-6 and TRBJ2-3; 7 bases align to TRBD2. The ends lost 2 bases at V and 1 base at J; junction bases unmatched: 6. The germline V gene has CDR1 SGHVS and CDR2 FNYEAQ. This CDR3 spans 16 amino acids.

This chain connects TRBV6-5 to TRBJ1-1; D is perhaps TRBD1 (5 bases). V lost 8 bases to trimming and J lost 1 base, with 11 bases between them. From germline, CDR1 is MNHEY and CDR2 SVGAGI. The length of the CDR3 is 13 residues. DNA for the CDR3: TGTGCCAGCGCCAGGGCAGGGAACACTGAAGCTTTCTTT. Protein product: CASARAGNTEAFF.

The gene calls are TRBV6-5 and TRBJ1-2; the match to TRBD1 covers 9 bases. This CDR3 is built from 14 residues. Germline V CDR1 and CDR2: MNHEY, SVGAGI. Trimming removed 7 bases from V and 2 bases from J; junction bases left unmatched: 5. The CDR3 is CASTWGQGNYGYTF. For the CDR3, the DNA is TGTGCCAGCACCTGGGGACAGGGCAACTATGGCTACACCTTC.

The chain is built from TRBV15 and TRBJ1-4; D not resolved. CDR3 length equals 15 residues. V lost 0 bases to trimming and J lost 5 bases, with 10 bases between them. CDR1 and CDR2 from the germline V gene are LNHNV and YYDKDF (reference sequence). CDR3 in amino acids: CATSRDAPGNEKLFF. The CDR3 DNA reads as TGTGCCACCAGCAGAGATGCGCCAGGAAATGAAAAACTGTTTTTT.

The chain uses TRBV4-2 and TRBJ1-2; D unclear. Germline V gene lookup returns CDR1 LGHNA and CDR2 YNFKEQ. The CDR3 length is 13 residues. V lost 0 bases to trimming and J lost 5 bases, with 7 bases between them. The CDR3 here is CASSQESGYGYTF. CDR3 DNA: TGTGCCAGCAGCCAAGAATCGGGTTATGGCTACACCTTC.

This clone was picked up a small number of times. The chain combines TRBV7-9 with TRBJ1-1, with 9 bases that match TRBD1. The CDR3 has 13 amino acids. With 10 bases clipped from V and 5 bases from J, the junction kept 8 bases outside the gene matches. Germline V gene lookup returns CDR1 SEHNR and CDR2 FQNEAQ (reference sequence). The CDR3 is CATDLGQGTEAFF. In nucleotides, the CDR3 is TGTGCCACCGACCTCGGACAGGGGACTGAAGCTTTCTTT.

This clone was seen a few times. The V gene is TRBV7-2, the J gene TRBJ1-5, with D hard to call. Deletions cut 1 base from V and 3 bases from J, with 10 bases between. In germline, CDR1 is SGHTA, CDR2 FQGNSA. The CDR3 contains 15 residues. CDR3: CASSLGARNNQPQHF. The CDR3 DNA is TGTGCCAGCAGCTTAGGGGCCAGGAACAATCAGCCCCAGCATTTT.

The chain recombines TRBV28 with TRBJ2-1; 11 bases align to TRBD2. CDR3 length equals 21 residues. The ends lost 1 base at V and 1 base at J; junction bases unmatched: 15. Germline CDR1 reads MDHEN; CDR2 reads SYDVKM. DNA for the CDR3: TGTGCCAGCAGTTTATTGGTAGGCGGACTAGCGGGCTTGGTGTCCTACAATGAGCAGTTCTTC. Translation gives CASSLLVGGLAGLVSYNEQFF.

This chain connects TRBV6-5 to TRBJ2-1; D call uncertain. The length of the CDR3 is 15 residues. V was trimmed by 3 bases and J by 1 base, leaving 10 bases between them. Germline lookup yields CDR1 MNHEY and CDR2 SVGAGI. In nucleotides, the CDR3 is TGTGCCAGCAGTTATCAGACTCCTTCCTACAATGAGCAGTTCTTC. Protein: CASSYQTPSYNEQFF.

This chain connects TRBV5-1 to TRBJ1-1; D is ambiguous. Trimming took 2 bases from V and 4 from J, leaving 12 bases between them. Germline assignment: CDR1 SGHRS and CDR2 YFSETQ. CDR3 length: 14 amino acids. In DNA, the CDR3 is TGCGCCAGCAGCTTTTTAACCCGAGGCACTGAAGCTTTCTTT. It specifies CASSFLTRGTEAFF.